The 27 T cell receptor beta chains listed next were all sequenced from one sample in a study of blood T cell repertoires in COVID-19 (TCRdb year 2020). Library construction relied on the immunoSEQ multiplex PCR assay. This immuneACCESS table, as held by TCRdb, lists in-frame sequences with V and J called but not all clones. Of the missing ones, under half trace to an unresolved V gene in checked studies; the others have no known cause. The sample has about 110,000 clones on record, approximately 86% of them singletons. Together, the top ten hold about 1% of the sample. The sequenced sample consisted of peripheral blood. The receptors were gathered from a woman aged 45-65 years with active or convalescent COVID-19.

The gene calls are TRBV15 and TRBJ2-1, with 10 nucleotides matching TRBD2. The CDR3 totals 17 residues. V dropped 3 bases and J dropped 0; count of bases not matched to a gene: 5. Per the germline V gene, CDR1 is LNHNV and CDR2 is YYDKDF (reference sequence). Here the CDR3 DNA reads TGTGCCACCAGCAGCGGACTAGCGGTCAGCTCCTACAATGAGCAGTTCTTC. Translating it yields CATSSGLAVSSYNEQFF.

The sample holds a few counts of this clone. The chain joins TRBV13 to TRBJ2-7; 10 bases are shared with TRBD2. CDR3 size: 14 residues. Germline V gives CDR1 PRHDT, CDR2 FYEKMQ (reference sequence). The trim removed 5 bases at V and 3 bases at J, leaving 4 bases unmatched. The CDR3 coding sequence is TGTGCCAGCAGCAACGGACTAGCGGTCTACGAGCAGTACTTC. Translation: CASSNGLAVYEQYF.

This chain connects TRBV5-5 to TRBJ2-5, with 10 bases fitting TRBD2. Germline V CDR1 and CDR2: SGHKS, YYEKEE (reference sequence). V lost 0 bases, J lost 4 bases, and 12 bases stayed unmatched. The CDR3 length is 18 residues. This chain's CDR3 is CASSLVGSSGSWAETQYF. DNA for the CDR3: TGTGCCAGCAGCTTGGTGGGGTCTAGCGGGAGTTGGGCAGAGACCCAGTACTTC.

The genes are TRBV9 and TRBJ2-1, with 11 bases lining up with TRBD2. The CDR3 is made up of 14 amino acids. Germline V CDR1 and CDR2: SGDLS, YYNGEE. J lost 9 bases, V lost 0 bases, and 2 bases had no gene match. The CDR3 reads CASSVEGLAVEQFF. For the CDR3, the DNA is TGTGCCAGCAGCGTAGAGGGACTAGCGGTTGAGCAGTTCTTC.

Details on this clone: At one end, the junction sequence differs from germline, possibly due to a read error. CDR3 loop: CASSPAAGGTGELFF. The DNA of the CDR3 is TGTGCTAGCAGCCCGGCCGCGGGAGGGACCGGGGAGCTGTTTTTT. V is TRBV7-7 and J is TRBJ2-2; 9 nucleotides align to TRBD2. This CDR3 contains 15 residues. Germline CDR1 and CDR2: SSHAT and FNYEAQ (reference sequence).

The V and J genes are TRBV6-5 and TRBJ2-1, with 8 bases matching TRBD2. J gave up 10 bases and V 5 bases, and 7 bases lay outside the gene matches. Germline CDR1 and CDR2: MNHEY and SVGAGI. This CDR3 comprises 13 residues. In DNA, the CDR3 is TGTGCCAGCAGTAACCAAGCGGGGGTCGAGCAGTTCTTC. Amino acid sequence: CASSNQAGVEQFF.

The chain links TRBV28 to TRBJ1-5; a weak D match, TRBD1 (6 bases). Germline assignment: CDR1 MDHEN and CDR2 SYDVKM. This CDR3 contains 15 residues. The germline V and J ends were trimmed by 3 bases and 4 bases, with 13 bases remaining between them. DNA of the CDR3: TGTGCCAGCAGTTTGGCTGACAGGACAAATCAGCCCCAGCATTTT. Protein: CASSLADRTNQPQHF.

The chain carries TRBV4-3 and TRBJ2-1, with D unresolved. This CDR3 contains 13 residues. V lost 4 bases, J lost 2 bases, and 6 bases lay in between. Per germline, CDR1 LGHNA and CDR2 YSLEER. The CDR3 loop is CASSLRAYNEQFF. The CDR3, as DNA: TGCGCCAGCAGCCTCCGCGCCTACAATGAGCAGTTCTTC.

The chain joins TRBV7-2 to TRBJ2-7; D gene ambiguous. This CDR3 contains 15 residues. Germline lookup yields CDR1 SGHTA and CDR2 FQGNSA. V lost 2 bases and J lost 3, with 14 bases in between. CDR3: CASSLTGSAGYEQYF. CDR3 in DNA: TGTGCCAGCAGCTTAACTGGGTCCGCAGGCTACGAGCAGTACTTC.

The V and J genes are TRBV24-1 and TRBJ2-5; D gene ambiguous. Germline V gene lookup returns CDR1 KGHDR and CDR2 SFDVKD. The germline V and J ends were trimmed by 9 bases and 3 bases, with 28 bases remaining between them. CDR3 size: 18 residues. The CDR3 coding sequence is TGTGCCACCTCCTCCTTTTTTCTGCGTCTTTTTTCCAAAGAGACCCAGTACTTC. Its protein is CATSSFFLRLFSKETQYF.

The chain uses TRBV30 and TRBJ2-7; 11 nucleotides match TRBD1. This CDR3 has 14 residues. The V gene end was trimmed by 5 bases and the J gene end by 2 bases; junction bases not matched to a gene: 5. CDR1 GTSNPN and CDR2 SVGIG come from the germline V gene (reference sequence). This chain's CDR3 is CAWDGTGGPYEQYF. CDR3 nucleotides: TGTGCCTGGGATGGGACAGGGGGACCCTACGAGCAGTACTTC.

The genes are TRBV3-1 (or the pseudogene TRBV3-2) and TRBJ2-3, with 7 bases matching TRBD2. V lost 3 bases to trimming and J lost 2 bases; unmatched junction nucleotides: 11. This CDR3 contains 17 residues. Germline V lookup: CDR1 LGHDT, CDR2 YNNKEL (reference sequence). The DNA of the CDR3 is TGTGCCAGCAGCCAGGGATGGGACTACCTTGCCACAGATACGCAGTATTTT. As protein: CASSQGWDYLATDTQYF.

V usage is TRBV5-1 and J usage is TRBJ2-7; 10 nucleotides agree with TRBD1. The junction had 9 bases not matched to a gene; V was cut back by 9 bases and J by 0 bases. This CDR3 has 15 amino acids. The germline gives CDR1 SGHRS, CDR2 YFSETQ. The CDR3 DNA follows: TGCGCCACTTCGAAGGGACAGGGGTACTCCTACGAGCAGTACTTC. Translating it yields CATSKGQGYSYEQYF.

The V gene is TRBV10-2, the J gene TRBJ1-1; D remains unclear. Trimming stripped 6 bases from V and 0 bases from J, with 5 bases between. This CDR3 has 12 amino acids. CDR1 and CDR2 from the germline V gene are WSHSY and SAAADI. The CDR3 sequence: CASRGMNTEAFF. For the CDR3, the DNA is TGCGCCAGCAGGGGCATGAACACTGAAGCTTTCTTT.

This clone was observed once. V gene TRBV10-3 combines with J gene TRBJ1-1; 11 bases are shared with TRBD1. V gave up 6 bases and J gave up 5 bases; unmatched junction bases: 5. The CDR3 runs 14 residues. The germline gives CDR1 ENHRY, CDR2 SYGVKD. The CDR3 region is CAIRPGTGGTEAFF. As DNA, the CDR3 is TGTGCCATCAGACCCGGGACAGGGGGTACTGAAGCTTTCTTT.

The table lists this clone with a few counts. The CDR3: CASSLVRNTRGYTF. CDR3 in DNA: TGTGCCAGCAGCTTGGTGCGAAACACGAGGGGCTACACCTTC. The V gene is TRBV5-6, the J gene TRBJ1-2, with D unclear. CDR1 is SGHDT, CDR2 YYEEEE, per germline. The CDR3 spans 14 residues. Trimming took off 0 bases at V and 8 bases at J, with 14 bases between the two ends.

The chain uses TRBV5-1 and TRBJ2-4, with 8 bases matching TRBD1. From germline, CDR1 is SGHRS and CDR2 YFSETQ. The CDR3 runs to 15 residues. J was trimmed by 6 bases and V by 4 bases; bases with no gene match: 9. DNA for the CDR3: TGCGCCAGCAGCGATGGACAGGGCAGGGGAAACATTCAGTACTTC. Translation: CASSDGQGRGNIQYF.

The chain is built from TRBV11-3 and TRBJ2-1, with 13 bases fitting TRBD2. CDR3 size: 16 residues. Germline V gene lookup returns CDR1 SGHNT and CDR2 YENEEA. With 4 bases clipped from V and 9 bases from J, the junction kept 9 bases outside the gene matches. The CDR3 DNA follows: TGTGCCAGCAGCTCTAGGACTAGCGGGAGAGTAGTTGAGCAGTTCTTC. Translation: CASSSRTSGRVVEQFF.

A few counts support this clone. The J gene is TRBJ1-6, the V gene TRBV3-1 (or the pseudogene TRBV3-2), with TRBD1 matching over 8 bases. Germline CDR1 LGHDT, CDR2 YNNKEL (reference sequence). The CDR3 sequence is 15 residues long. With 4 bases clipped from V and 7 bases from J, the junction kept 6 bases outside the gene matches. DNA for the CDR3: TGTGCCAGCAGCCGATGGACAGGGAGGAATTCACCCCTCCACTTT. Its translation is CASSRWTGRNSPLHF.

The chain joins TRBV3-1 (or the pseudogene TRBV3-2) to TRBJ2-1; 9 bases fit TRBD2. The germline V gene encodes CDR1 LGHDT and CDR2 YNNKEL (reference sequence). V dropped 0 bases and J dropped 3; count of bases not matched to a gene: 6. The CDR3 extends over 17 amino acids. CDR3 sequence reads: CASSQESGRTVYNEQFF. The CDR3 region has the DNA TGTGCCAGCAGCCAAGAGAGCGGGAGGACCGTCTACAATGAGCAGTTCTTC.

The chain uses TRBV11-2 and TRBJ1-5, with D possibly TRBD1 on 6 matching bases. Germline-derived CDR1 and CDR2 are SGHAT and FQNNGV. V lost 2 bases and J lost 4, with 12 bases in between. CDR3 length: 15 residues. The CDR3 loop is CASSLFTGRNQPQHF. In DNA, the CDR3 is TGTGCCAGCAGCTTATTCACAGGGCGAAATCAGCCCCAGCATTTT.

The chain employs TRBV11-2 and TRBJ2-1; 8 bases fit TRBD2. Looked up from germline, CDR1 is SGHAT and CDR2 is FQNNGV. The CDR3 has 16 residues. Trimming at V came to 1 base and at J to 5 bases, leaving 7 bases not matched to a gene. This chain's CDR3 is CASSLVLRGLDNEQFF. The CDR3 region has the DNA TGTGCCAGCAGCTTAGTCTTAAGGGGACTAGACAATGAGCAGTTCTTC. The full variable domain, with the rest looked up from reference TRBV11-2 and TRBJ2-1, is EAGVAQSPRYKIIEKRQSVAFWCNPISGHATLYWYQQILGQGPKLLIQFQNNGVVDDSQLPKDRFSAERLKGVDSTLKIQPAKLEDSAVYLCASSLVLRGLDNEQFFGPGTRLTVL.

The V gene is TRBV5-1, the J gene TRBJ2-1, with 10 positions matching TRBD2. Germline V gene lookup returns CDR1 SGHRS and CDR2 YFSETQ. V lost 2 bases, J lost 7 bases, and 6 bases stayed unmatched. CDR3 length equals 15 residues. CDR3 in DNA: TGCGCCAGCAGCTTAGCGGGAGGGCCTAAGAATGAGCAGTTCTTC. It translates to CASSLAGGPKNEQFF.

V and J are TRBV7-2 and TRBJ2-5, with D perhaps TRBD2 (5 bases). The ends were cut back, 1 base at V and 5 bases at J, with 11 bases in the middle. CDR3 length: 14 residues. CDR1 and CDR2 from the germline V gene are SGHTA and FQGNSA. The CDR3, as DNA: TGTGCCAGCAGCTTAGGAGGGTCGAGGGAGACCCAGTACTTC. Translated, it gives CASSLGGSRETQYF.

There are a few counts of this clone. This chain connects TRBV2 to TRBJ2-5; 7 nucleotides line up with TRBD1. Per the germline V gene, CDR1 is SNHLY and CDR2 is FYNNEI. CDR3 length equals 15 residues. V lost 7 bases, J lost 7 bases, and 15 bases stayed unmatched. The CDR3 coding sequence is TGTGCCAGCACGCTTGACAGGGAAATAATCGGGACCCAGTACTTC. Translating gives CASTLDREIIGTQYF. The whole variable domain, remainder taken from reference TRBV2 and TRBJ2-5, is EPEVTQTPSHQVTQMGQEVILRCVPISNHLYFYWYRQILGQKVEFLVSFYNNEISEKSEIFDDQFSVERPDGSNFTLKIRSTKLEDSAMYFCASTLDREIIGTQYFGPGTRLLVL.

This clone has a handful of counts. The rearrangement links TRBV6-5 to TRBJ1-6; TRBD1 might be the D (5 bases). Looked up from germline, CDR1 is MNHEY and CDR2 is SVGAGI. The ends were cut back, 2 bases at V and 6 bases at J, with 14 bases in the middle. This CDR3 has 16 residues. The CDR3 sequence is CASSYTQGGFNSPLHF. The DNA of the CDR3 is TGTGCCAGCAGTTACACCCAGGGAGGTTTTAATTCACCCCTCCACTTT.

This clone was seen a single time. The rearrangement links TRBV10-2 to TRBJ2-1; D is ambiguous. V was shortened by 7 bases and J by 2 bases, with 12 bases between the two germline ends. CDR1 is WSHSY and CDR2 is SAAADI in the germline V gene. The CDR3 is made up of 14 amino acids. CDR3 protein: CASTAAAPYNEQFF. The DNA of the CDR3 is TGCGCCAGCACGGCGGCGGCCCCCTACAATGAGCAGTTCTTC.